This T cell receptor beta chain was identified in a study of shared clonotypes between healthy human individuals. Points from the study as a whole: Clonotype sharing across a few donors was observed for 5% to 6.5% of naive CD4 clonotypes.

This clone is a singleton in its sample. The antigen is not known. Between the trimmed V and J ends, which lost 7 bases and 7 bases, there was a span of 15 bases. Germline V CDR1 and CDR2: SGDLS, YYNGEE. CDR3 size: 13 residues. Assay: immunoSEQ multiplex PCR; the TCRdb copy retains only in-frame clones and omits some. The sample lists about 2 million clones, around 96% occurring once. Positively selected for CCR7, the CD45RO-negative cells used as naive CD8 cells excluded terminally differentiated effector memory CD45RA+ cells. The V gene is TRBV9, the J gene TRBJ2-1, with D possibly being TRBD2 (5 bases). Sequences were obtained from naive CD8+ T cells sorted from blood. This receptor was obtained from a young man in good health. The CDR3 DNA reads as TGTGCCAGCGGAATCCCGGGGTATAATGAGCAGTTCTTC. The encoded protein is CASGIPGYNEQFF.